The 14 T cell receptor beta chains below all came from one sample that was sequenced in a study of PD-L1 blockade in urothelial cancer. Clones were read by immunoSEQ multiplex PCR, and TCRdb kept only the in-frame ones, dropping some. The table lists approximately 100,000 clones, about 85% of them singletons. The sample consisted of PBMCs, taken around atezolizumab (anti-PD-L1) treatment. These receptors came from a middle-aged man with urothelial cancer.

The rearrangement links TRBV7-3 to TRBJ2-1, with 14 nucleotides matching TRBD2. CDR1 is SGHTA and CDR2 is FQGTGA in the germline V gene. With 5 bases clipped from V and 7 bases from J, the junction kept 4 bases outside the gene matches. There are 15 residues in the CDR3. The CDR3 spells CASSQGLAGANEQFF. The CDR3 DNA sequence: TGTGCCAGCAGCCAGGGACTAGCGGGAGCTAATGAGCAGTTCTTC.

In its sample, this clone was seen a few times. This chain links TRBV19 with TRBJ1-2, with D perhaps matching TRBD1 (5 bases). CDR3 length: 13 residues. V lost 3 bases to trimming and J lost 8 bases, with 13 bases between them. Germline V gene lookup returns CDR1 LNHDA and CDR2 SQIVND (reference sequence). The CDR3 DNA reads as TGTGCCAGTAGTATGGTGGGGCGCGGCGGCTACACCTTC. Translating it yields CASSMVGRGGYTF.

The genes are TRBV6-6 and TRBJ2-7; D possibly corresponds to TRBD1 (6 bases). The CDR3 extends over 13 amino acids. Germline V gives CDR1 MNHNY, CDR2 SVGAGI (reference sequence). Trimming removed 5 bases at V and 3 bases at J, with 11 bases between. This CDR3 is CASSTTGNYEQYF. The CDR3 nucleotides read TGTGCCAGCAGTACGACAGGTAACTACGAGCAGTACTTC.

The J gene is TRBJ2-4, the V gene TRBV7-2, with a possible D match to TRBD1 (6 bases). Trimming left V 1 base short and J 2 bases short, with 9 bases between. There are 15 residues in the CDR3. The germline CDR1 and CDR2 sequences are SGHTA and FQGNSA. This chain's CDR3 is CASSLGGPTKNIQYF. The CDR3 DNA reads TGTGCCAGCAGCTTAGGGGGGCCGACCAAAAACATTCAGTACTTC.

The rearrangement links TRBV7-9 to TRBJ2-5; 8 nucleotides align to TRBD2. This CDR3 contains 13 residues. Germline assignment: CDR1 SEHNR and CDR2 FQNEAQ (reference sequence). V gave up 1 base and J gave up 10 bases; unmatched junction bases: 5. CDR3 amino acids: CASSLDSGSNQYF. DNA for the CDR3: TGTGCCAGCAGCTTAGACAGCGGGAGCAACCAGTACTTC.

This chain uses TRBV13 with TRBJ2-7; possibly TRBD1 for D (8 bases). Between the trimmed V and J ends, which lost 5 bases and 7 bases, there was a span of 15 bases. CDR3 length equals 13 residues. The germline V gene encodes CDR1 PRHDT and CDR2 FYEKMQ (reference sequence). The CDR3 sequence: CASSKGQGGEQYF. The CDR3 DNA is TGTGCCAGCAGCAAAGGACAGGGAGGGGAGCAGTACTTC. The full variable domain, with the rest looked up from reference TRBV13 and TRBJ2-7, is AAGVIQSPRHLIKEKRETATLKCYPIPRHDTVYWYQQGPGQDPQFLISFYEKMQSDKGSIPDRFSAQQFSDYHSELNMSSLELGDSALYFCASSKGQGGEQYFGPGTRLTVT.

V and J are TRBV9 and TRBJ1-5; weak D call: TRBD1 (6 bases). The CDR3 has 14 residues. In germline, CDR1 is SGDLS, CDR2 YYNGEE. V lost 3 bases to trimming and J lost 4 bases, with 11 bases between them. DNA for the CDR3: TGTGCCAGCAGCGCCGGACAGCGGAATCAGCCCCAGCATTTT. Translated, it gives CASSAGQRNQPQHF.

The rearrangement uses TRBV5-1 and TRBJ1-1; no clear D. Germline CDR1 and CDR2: SGHRS and YFSETQ. This CDR3 is built from 15 residues. Trimming removed 0 bases at V and 11 bases at J, with 20 bases between. In nucleotides, the CDR3 is TGCGCCAGCAGCTTGGCCTCGCAAGATGTCAGTTGGGCTTTCTTT. Its translation: CASSLASQDVSWAFF.

The chain uses TRBV28 and TRBJ2-5; 7 positions match TRBD1. The V segment lost 8 bases and the J segment 0 bases; nucleotides outside the gene matches: 9. Germline V lookup: CDR1 MDHEN, CDR2 SYDVKM. CDR3 length: 15 amino acids. CDR3 in amino acids: CASLNPGTDQETQYF. CDR3 DNA: TGTGCCAGCTTAAACCCCGGGACAGACCAAGAGACCCAGTACTTC.

The gene calls are TRBV9 and TRBJ2-2, with 8 bases identical to TRBD1. CDR1 is SGDLS, CDR2 YYNGEE, per germline. After removal of 2 bases from V and 6 bases from J, the junction contained 3 bases not matched to a gene. The CDR3 covers 14 residues. The DNA of the CDR3 is TGTGCCAGCAGCGTCGTGACAGGGGCCGGGGAGCTGTTTTTT. Residues: CASSVVTGAGELFF.

V gene TRBV19 combines with J gene TRBJ2-7, with 8 bases lining up with TRBD1. The V gene end was trimmed by 6 bases and the J gene end by 2 bases; junction bases not matched to a gene: 12. The CDR3 runs to 16 residues. Germline V gives CDR1 LNHDA, CDR2 SQIVND (reference sequence). The CDR3: CASRKEDREYAYEQYF. The CDR3 region has the DNA TGTGCCAGTAGAAAGGAGGACAGGGAGTATGCCTACGAGCAGTACTTC. The full variable domain, rest sourced from reference TRBV19 and TRBJ2-7, is DGGITQSPKYLFRKEGQNVTLSCEQNLNHDAMYWYRQDPGQGLRLIYYSQIVNDFQKGDIAEGYSVSREKKESFPLTVTSAQKNPTAFYLCASRKEDREYAYEQYFGPGTRLTVT.

V gene TRBV29-1 combines with J gene TRBJ2-1; TRBD2 might be the D (6 bases). CDR1 is SQVTM and CDR2 is ANQGSEA in the germline V gene. V lost 8 bases and J lost 7, with 15 bases in between. The CDR3 length is 12 residues. CDR3 sequence (DNA): TGCAGCTACCGGGACTCACTAAATGAGCAGTTCTTC. Translation: CSYRDSLNEQFF.

This clone has just a few counts. This sequence joins TRBV18 and TRBJ2-1; 9 bases align to TRBD2. V trimming: 1 base; J trimming: 7 bases; junction bases outside the gene matches: 11. This CDR3 contains 17 residues. The germline gives CDR1 KGHSH, CDR2 LQKENI. The CDR3 bases are TGTGCCAGCTCACCACTTGGTAGCGGGAGTAACAAGAATGAGCAGTTCTTC. Translation: CASSPLGSGSNKNEQFF.

This rearrangement joins TRBV19 to TRBJ2-2; 8 nucleotides line up with TRBD2. The CDR3 is made up of 17 amino acids. Trimming cost V 7 bases and J 0 bases; bases outside gene matches: 10. The germline CDR1 and CDR2 sequences are LNHDA and SQIVND (reference sequence). CDR3 in amino acids: CASTSLGAGANTGELFF. CDR3 sequence (DNA): TGTGCCAGTACGAGCCTGGGAGCGGGAGCGAACACCGGGGAGCTGTTTTTT.